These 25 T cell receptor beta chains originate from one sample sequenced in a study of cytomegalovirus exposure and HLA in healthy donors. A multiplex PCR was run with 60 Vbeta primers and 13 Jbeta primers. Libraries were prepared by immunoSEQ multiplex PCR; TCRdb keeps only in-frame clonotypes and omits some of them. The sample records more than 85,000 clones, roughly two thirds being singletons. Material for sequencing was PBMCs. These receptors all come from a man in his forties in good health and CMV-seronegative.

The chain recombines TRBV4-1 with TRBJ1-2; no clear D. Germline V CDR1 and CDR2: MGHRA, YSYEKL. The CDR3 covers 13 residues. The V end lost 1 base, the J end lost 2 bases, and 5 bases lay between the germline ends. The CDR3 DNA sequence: TGCGCCAGCAGCCAAGGTCTCAACTATGGCTACACCTTC. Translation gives CASSQGLNYGYTF.

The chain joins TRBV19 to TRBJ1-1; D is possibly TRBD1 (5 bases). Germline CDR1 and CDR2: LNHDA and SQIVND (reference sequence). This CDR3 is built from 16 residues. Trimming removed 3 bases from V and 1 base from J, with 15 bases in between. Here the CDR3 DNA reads TGTGCCAGTAGTATCCCACCCGGGAGGGGGAACACTGAAGCTTTCTTT. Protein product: CASSIPPGRGNTEAFF.

CDR3 nucleotides: TGCGCCAGCAGCCAAGCGGGGGTCTACGAGCAGTACTTC. Its protein is CASSQAGVYEQYF. V is TRBV4-1 and J is TRBJ2-7; weak D call: TRBD2 (6 bases). Germline CDR1 MGHRA, CDR2 YSYEKL. Trimming removed 1 base from V and 3 bases from J, with 7 bases in between. The CDR3 sequence is 13 residues long.

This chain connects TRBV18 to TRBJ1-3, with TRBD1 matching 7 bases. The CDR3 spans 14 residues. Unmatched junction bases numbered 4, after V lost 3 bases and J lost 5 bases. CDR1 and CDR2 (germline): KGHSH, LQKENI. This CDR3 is CASSPQDRRNTIYF. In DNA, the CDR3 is TGTGCCAGCTCACCTCAGGACAGGCGAAACACCATATATTTT.

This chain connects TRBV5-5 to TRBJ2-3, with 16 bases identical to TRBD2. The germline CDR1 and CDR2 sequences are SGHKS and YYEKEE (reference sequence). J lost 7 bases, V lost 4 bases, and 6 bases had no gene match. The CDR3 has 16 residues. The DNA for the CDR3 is TGTGCCAGCAGCCAGGGACTAGCGGGGGGGCTGAATACGCAGTATTTT. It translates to CASSQGLAGGLNTQYF.

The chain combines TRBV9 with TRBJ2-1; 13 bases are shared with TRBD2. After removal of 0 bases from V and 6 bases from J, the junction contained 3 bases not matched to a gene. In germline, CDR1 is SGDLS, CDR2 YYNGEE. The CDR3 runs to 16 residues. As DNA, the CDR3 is TGTGCCAGCAGCGTAGGGACTAGCGGGGGAATCAATGAGCAGTTCTTC. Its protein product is CASSVGTSGGINEQFF. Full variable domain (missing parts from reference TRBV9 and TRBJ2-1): DSGVTQTPKHLITATGQRVTLRCSPRSGDLSVYWYQQSLDQGLQFLIQYYNGEERAKGNILERFSAQQFPDLHSELNLSSLELGDSALYFCASSVGTSGGINEQFFGPGTRLTVL.

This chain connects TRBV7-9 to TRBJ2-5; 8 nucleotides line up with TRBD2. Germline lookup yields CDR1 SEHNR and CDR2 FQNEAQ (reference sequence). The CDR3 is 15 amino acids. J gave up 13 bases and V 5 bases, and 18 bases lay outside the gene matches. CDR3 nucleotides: TGTGCCAGCAGCCTCTCCTCCACTTTAGCGGGGCCCCCGTACTTC. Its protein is CASSLSSTLAGPPYF.

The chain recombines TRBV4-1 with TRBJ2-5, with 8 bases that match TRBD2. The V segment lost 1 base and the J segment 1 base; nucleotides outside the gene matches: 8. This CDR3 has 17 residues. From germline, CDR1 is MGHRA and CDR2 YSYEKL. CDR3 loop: CASSQGFAGGRQETQYF. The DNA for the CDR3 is TGCGCCAGCAGCCAAGGTTTTGCGGGGGGCCGCCAAGAGACCCAGTACTTC.

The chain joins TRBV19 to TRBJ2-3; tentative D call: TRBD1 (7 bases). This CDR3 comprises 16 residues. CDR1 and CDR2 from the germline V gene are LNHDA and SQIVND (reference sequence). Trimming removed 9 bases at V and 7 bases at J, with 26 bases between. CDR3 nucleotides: TGTGCCAGCAAACTGCCGGGGTCAGGGGGGAAGAATACGCAGTATTTT. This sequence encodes CASKLPGSGGKNTQYF.

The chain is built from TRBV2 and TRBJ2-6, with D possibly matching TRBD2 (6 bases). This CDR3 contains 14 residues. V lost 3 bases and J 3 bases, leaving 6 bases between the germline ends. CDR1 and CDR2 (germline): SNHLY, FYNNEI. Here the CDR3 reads CASSEEGGANVLTF. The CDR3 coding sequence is TGTGCCAGCAGTGAGGAGGGTGGGGCCAACGTCCTGACTTTC.

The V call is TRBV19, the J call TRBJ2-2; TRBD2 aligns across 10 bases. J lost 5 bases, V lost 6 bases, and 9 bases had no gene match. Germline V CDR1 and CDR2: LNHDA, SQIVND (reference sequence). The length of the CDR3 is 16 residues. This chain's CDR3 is CASSPQSGGVTGELFF. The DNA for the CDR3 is TGTGCCAGTAGCCCCCAAAGCGGGGGGGTAACCGGGGAGCTGTTTTTT.

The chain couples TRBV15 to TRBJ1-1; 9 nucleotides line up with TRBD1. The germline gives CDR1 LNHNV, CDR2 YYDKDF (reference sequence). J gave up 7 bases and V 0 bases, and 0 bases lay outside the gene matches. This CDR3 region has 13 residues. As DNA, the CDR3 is TGTGCCACCAGCAGAGAGACAGGGGGTGAAGCTTTCTTT. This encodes CATSRETGGEAFF.

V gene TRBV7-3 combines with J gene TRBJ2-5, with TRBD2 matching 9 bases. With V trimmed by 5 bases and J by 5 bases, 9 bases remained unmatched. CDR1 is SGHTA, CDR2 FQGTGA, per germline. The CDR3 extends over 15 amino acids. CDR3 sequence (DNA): TGTGCCAGCAGCCCTCAGGGACTAGCTGGGGAGACCCAGTACTTC. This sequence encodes CASSPQGLAGETQYF.

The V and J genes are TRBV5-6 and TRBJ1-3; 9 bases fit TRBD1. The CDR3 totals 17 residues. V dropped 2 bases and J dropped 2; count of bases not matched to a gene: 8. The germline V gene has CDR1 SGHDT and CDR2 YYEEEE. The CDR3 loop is CASSFNWDRETGNTIYF. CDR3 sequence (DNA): TGTGCCAGCAGCTTCAACTGGGACAGGGAGACTGGAAACACCATATATTTT.

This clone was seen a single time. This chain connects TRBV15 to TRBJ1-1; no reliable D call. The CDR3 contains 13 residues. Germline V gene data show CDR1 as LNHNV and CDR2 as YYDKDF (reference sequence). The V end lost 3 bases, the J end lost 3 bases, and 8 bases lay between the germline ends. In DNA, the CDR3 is TGTGCCACCAGCAGCAGAGGGTACACTGAAGCTTTCTTT. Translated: CATSSRGYTEAFF.

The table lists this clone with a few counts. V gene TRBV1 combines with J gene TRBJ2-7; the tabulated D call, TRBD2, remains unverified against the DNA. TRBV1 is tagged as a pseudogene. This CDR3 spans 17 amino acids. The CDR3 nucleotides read TGCACCAGCAGCCACGCCGCTGGGGGGGGTGGGTTTCACGAGCAGTACTTC. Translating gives CTSSHAAGGGGFHEQYF.

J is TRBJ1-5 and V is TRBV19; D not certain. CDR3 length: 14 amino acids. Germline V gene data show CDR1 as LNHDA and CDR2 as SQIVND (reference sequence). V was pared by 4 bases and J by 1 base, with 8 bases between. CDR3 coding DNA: TGTGCCAGTAGTACGTTGGCCAGCAATCAGCCCCAGCATTTT. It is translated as CASSTLASNQPQHF.

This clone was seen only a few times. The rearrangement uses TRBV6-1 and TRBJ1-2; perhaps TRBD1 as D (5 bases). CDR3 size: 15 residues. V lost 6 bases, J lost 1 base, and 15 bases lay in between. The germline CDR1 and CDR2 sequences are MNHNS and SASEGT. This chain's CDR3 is CASSAGPENNYGYTF. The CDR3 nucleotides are TGTGCCAGCAGCGCGGGACCGGAGAATAACTATGGCTACACCTTC.

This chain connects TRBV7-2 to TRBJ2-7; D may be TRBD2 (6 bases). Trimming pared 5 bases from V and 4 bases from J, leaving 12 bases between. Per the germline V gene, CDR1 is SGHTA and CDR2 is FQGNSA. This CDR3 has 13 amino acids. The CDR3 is CASSKSSGYEQYF. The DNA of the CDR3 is TGTGCCAGCAGCAAATCCAGCGGGTACGAGCAGTACTTC.

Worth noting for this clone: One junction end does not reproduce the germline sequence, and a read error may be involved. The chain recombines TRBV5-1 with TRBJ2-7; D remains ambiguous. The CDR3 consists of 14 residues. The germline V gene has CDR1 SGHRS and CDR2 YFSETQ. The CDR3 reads CASSLTSTSSEQYF. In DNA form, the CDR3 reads TGCGCCAGCAGCTTGACTTCAACCTCCTCCGAGCAGTACTTC.

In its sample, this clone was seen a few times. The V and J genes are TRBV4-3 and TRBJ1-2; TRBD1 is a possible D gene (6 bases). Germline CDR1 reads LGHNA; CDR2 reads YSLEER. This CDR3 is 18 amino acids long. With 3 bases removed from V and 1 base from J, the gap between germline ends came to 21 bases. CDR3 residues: CASSHPRGPSLSNYGYTF. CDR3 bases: TGCGCCAGCAGCCATCCCAGGGGCCCCAGCCTCAGTAACTATGGCTACACCTTC.

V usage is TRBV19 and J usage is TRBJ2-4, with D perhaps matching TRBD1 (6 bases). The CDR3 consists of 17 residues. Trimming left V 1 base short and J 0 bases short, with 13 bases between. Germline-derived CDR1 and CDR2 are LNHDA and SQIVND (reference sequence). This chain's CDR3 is CASSIGNYRVAKNIQYF. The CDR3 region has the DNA TGTGCCAGTAGTATAGGAAATTACAGGGTAGCCAAAAACATTCAGTACTTC. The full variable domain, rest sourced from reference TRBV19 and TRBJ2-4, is DGGITQSPKYLFRKEGQNVTLSCEQNLNHDAMYWYRQDPGQGLRLIYYSQIVNDFQKGDIAEGYSVSREKKESFPLTVTSAQKNPTAFYLCASSIGNYRVAKNIQYFGAGTRLSVL.

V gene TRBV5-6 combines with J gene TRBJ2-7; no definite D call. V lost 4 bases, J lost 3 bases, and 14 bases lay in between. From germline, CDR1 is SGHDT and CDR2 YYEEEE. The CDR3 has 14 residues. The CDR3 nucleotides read TGTGCCAGCAGCCCCCGGCCAGGAATCTACGAGCAGTACTTC. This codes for CASSPRPGIYEQYF. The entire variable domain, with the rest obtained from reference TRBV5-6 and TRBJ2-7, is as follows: DAGVTQSPTHLIKTRGQQVTLRCSPKSGHDTVSWYQQALGQGPQFIFQYYEEEERQRGNFPDRFSGHQFPNYSSELNVNALLLGDSALYLCASSPRPGIYEQYFGPGTRLTVT.

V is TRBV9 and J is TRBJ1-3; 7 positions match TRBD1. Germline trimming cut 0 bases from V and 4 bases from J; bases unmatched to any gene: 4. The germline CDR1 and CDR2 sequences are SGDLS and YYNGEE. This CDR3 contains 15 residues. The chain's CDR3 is CASSVGTGQGNTIYF. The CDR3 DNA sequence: TGTGCCAGCAGCGTAGGGACAGGCCAAGGAAACACCATATATTTT.

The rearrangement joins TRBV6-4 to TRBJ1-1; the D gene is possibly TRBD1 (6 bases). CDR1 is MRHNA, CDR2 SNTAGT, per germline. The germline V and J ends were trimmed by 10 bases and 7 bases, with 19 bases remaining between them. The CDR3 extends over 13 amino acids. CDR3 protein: CAKSTQGEFEAFF. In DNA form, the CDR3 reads TGTGCCAAAAGTACACAGGGTGAATTTGAAGCTTTCTTT.